This passage covers 3 T cell receptor beta chains from one sample sequenced in a study of shared clonotypes between healthy human individuals. Libraries were prepared by immunoSEQ multiplex PCR; TCRdb keeps only in-frame clonotypes and omits some of them. The sample lists approximately 1.5 million clones, approximately 98.5% occurring once. The sequenced sample was naive CD4+ T cells sorted from blood. Subset noted: CD45RA+ positively selected. Receptors originate from a young man in good health.

The chain carries TRBV11-2 and TRBJ2-1, with D perhaps matching TRBD2 (6 bases). CDR3 length: 16 residues. Trimming pared 5 bases from V and 2 bases from J, leaving 16 bases between. The germline V gene encodes CDR1 SGHAT and CDR2 FQNNGV. The CDR3 loop reads CASSPMSGLTYNEQFF. The CDR3 nucleotides are TGTGCCAGCAGCCCCATGAGCGGGCTTACCTACAATGAGCAGTTCTTC.

This clone was counted once. The chain combines TRBV4-2 with TRBJ2-1; 10 bases map to TRBD2. V was clipped by 0 bases and J by 0 bases; unmatched bases: 8. CDR3 length: 19 amino acids. The germline CDR1 and CDR2 sequences are LGHNA and YNFKEQ. CDR3: CASSQDKGPSGSSYNEQFF. CDR3 sequence (DNA): TGTGCCAGCAGCCAAGATAAGGGACCTAGCGGGAGCTCCTACAATGAGCAGTTCTTC.

The V gene is TRBV2, the J gene TRBJ2-3; no reliable D call. Germline V gene data show CDR1 as SNHLY and CDR2 as FYNNEI. V was clipped by 7 bases and J by 2 bases, with 4 bases between them. This CDR3 contains 11 residues. The CDR3 nucleotides read TGTGCCAGCAAATACACAGATACGCAGTATTTT. It codes for CASKYTDTQYF.